This T cell receptor beta chain was sequenced for a study of cytomegalovirus exposure and HLA in healthy donors. The PCR ran on 60 Vbeta and 13 Jbeta primers. Sequenced by immunoSEQ multiplex PCR; TCRdb stores in-frame clones only, minus some. Among 90,000 to 95,000 clones, about 84% were seen once, and the ten largest hold about 1.2%. Remarks on this clone: What it recognizes is unknown. Within the sample, other DNA sequences also encode this same CDR3.

Study observations and caveats: Common viral pathogens seemed to be connected with several of the most significant clusters, according to a later analysis. Clonal expansion was found to be greater in HLA-associated TCR beta chains than in equally common others in a later analysis. Researchers reported from a later analysis that most CMV-associated TCR beta chains appeared HLA-restricted. The dataset shows that most TCR sequences were rare, while some public TCRs occurred in many donors.

Germline-derived CDR1 and CDR2 are MNHEY and SVGAGI. The CDR3 length is 15 residues. The J segment lost 1 base and the V segment lost 3 bases, leaving 4 bases of the junction unmatched. The clonotype was recovered from a girl aged 2 to 9 in good health and CMV-seropositive. The material sequenced was PBMCs. This chain uses TRBV6-5 with TRBJ2-7; 9 nucleotides align to TRBD2. CDR3 protein: CASSYSSGSSYEQYF. The CDR3 DNA reads as TGTGCCAGCAGTTATAGTAGCGGGAGTTCCTACGAGCAGTACTTC.